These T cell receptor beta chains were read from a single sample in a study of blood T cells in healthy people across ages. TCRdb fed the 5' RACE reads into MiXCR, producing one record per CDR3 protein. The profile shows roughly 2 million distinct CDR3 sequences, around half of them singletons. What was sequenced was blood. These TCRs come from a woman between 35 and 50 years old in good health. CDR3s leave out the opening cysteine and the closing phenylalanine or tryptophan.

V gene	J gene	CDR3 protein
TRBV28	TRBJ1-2	ASSLVAGGTFRYGYT
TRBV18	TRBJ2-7	ASPPTFLVTSSYEQY
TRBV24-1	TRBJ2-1	ATSDTPRGGLYNEQF
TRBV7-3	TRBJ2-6	ASSFNLGTGGTGANVLT
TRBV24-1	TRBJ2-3	ATSDLNRGYTDTQY
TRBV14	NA	ASSQDAGTTYEQY
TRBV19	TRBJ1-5	ASIPQGGQPQH
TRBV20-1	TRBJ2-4	SASVGAKNIQY
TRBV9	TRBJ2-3	ASSVGGLADTQY
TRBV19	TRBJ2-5	ASRNGGARKETQY
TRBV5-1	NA	ASKGSDTSYEQY
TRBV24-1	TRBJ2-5	ATQKGYQETQY
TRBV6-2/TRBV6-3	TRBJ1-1	ASSHRDGSMNTEAF
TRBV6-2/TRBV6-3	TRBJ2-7	ASSYSIAGHEQY
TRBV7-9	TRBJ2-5	ASSKGTGTKETQY